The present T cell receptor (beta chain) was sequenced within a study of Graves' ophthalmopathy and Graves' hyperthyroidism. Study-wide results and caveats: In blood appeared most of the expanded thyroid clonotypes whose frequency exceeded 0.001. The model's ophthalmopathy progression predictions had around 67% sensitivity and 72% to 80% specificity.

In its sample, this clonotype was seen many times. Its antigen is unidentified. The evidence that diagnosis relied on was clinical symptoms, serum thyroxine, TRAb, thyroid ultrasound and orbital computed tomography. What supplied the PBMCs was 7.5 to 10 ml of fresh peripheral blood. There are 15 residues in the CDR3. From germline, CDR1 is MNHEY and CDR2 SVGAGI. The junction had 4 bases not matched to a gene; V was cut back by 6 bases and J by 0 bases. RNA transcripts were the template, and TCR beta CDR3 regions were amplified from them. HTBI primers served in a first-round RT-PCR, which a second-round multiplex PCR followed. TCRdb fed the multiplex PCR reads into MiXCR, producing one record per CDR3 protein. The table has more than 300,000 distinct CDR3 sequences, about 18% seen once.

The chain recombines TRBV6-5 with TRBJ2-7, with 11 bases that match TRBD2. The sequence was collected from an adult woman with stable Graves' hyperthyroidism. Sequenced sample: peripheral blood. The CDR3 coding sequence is TGTGCCAGCAGGACGGGACTAGCGGTCTCCTACGAGCAGTACTTC. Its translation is CASRTGLAVSYEQYF.